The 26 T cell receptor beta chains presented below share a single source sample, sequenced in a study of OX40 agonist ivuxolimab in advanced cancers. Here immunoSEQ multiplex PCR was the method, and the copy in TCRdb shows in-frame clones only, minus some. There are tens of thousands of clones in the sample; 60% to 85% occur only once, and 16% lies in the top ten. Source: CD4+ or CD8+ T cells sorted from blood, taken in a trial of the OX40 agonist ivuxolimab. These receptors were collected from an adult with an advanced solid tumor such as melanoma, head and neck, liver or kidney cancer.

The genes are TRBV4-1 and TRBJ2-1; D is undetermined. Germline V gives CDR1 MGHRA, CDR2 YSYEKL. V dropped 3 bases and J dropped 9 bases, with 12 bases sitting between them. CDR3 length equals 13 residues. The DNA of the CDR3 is TGCGCCAGCAGCCACCCCTCAAGGAGTGAGCAGTTCTTC. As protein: CASSHPSRSEQFF.

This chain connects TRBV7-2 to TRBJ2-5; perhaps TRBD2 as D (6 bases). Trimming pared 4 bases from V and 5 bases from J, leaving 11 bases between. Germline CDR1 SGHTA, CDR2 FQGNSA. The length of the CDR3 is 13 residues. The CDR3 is CASSSLLAETQYF. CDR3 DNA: TGTGCCAGCAGCTCGCTACTAGCTGAGACCCAGTACTTC.

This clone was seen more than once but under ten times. The CDR3 DNA sequence: TGTGCCAGCAGTTCCCCCCAGCATTTT. Encoded protein: CASSSPQHF. The chain joins TRBV6-7 to TRBJ1-5; D gene ambiguous. TRBV6-7 is designated an ORF whose function remains uncertain. With 4 bases removed from V and 10 bases from J, the gap between germline ends came to 2 bases. The CDR3 runs to 9 residues.

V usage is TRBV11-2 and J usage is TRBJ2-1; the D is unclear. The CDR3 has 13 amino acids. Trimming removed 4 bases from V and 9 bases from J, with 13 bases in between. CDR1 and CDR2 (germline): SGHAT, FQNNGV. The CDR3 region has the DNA TGTGCCAGCAGCTCCGACTTGTATGTTGAGCAGTTCTTC. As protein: CASSSDLYVEQFF.

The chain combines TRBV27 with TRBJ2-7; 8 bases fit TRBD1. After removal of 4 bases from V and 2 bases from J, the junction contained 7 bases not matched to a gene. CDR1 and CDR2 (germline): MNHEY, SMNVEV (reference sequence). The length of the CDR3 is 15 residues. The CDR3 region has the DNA TGTGCCAGCAGTTACCGGACAGGGCACCCCTACGAGCAGTACTTC. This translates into CASSYRTGHPYEQYF.

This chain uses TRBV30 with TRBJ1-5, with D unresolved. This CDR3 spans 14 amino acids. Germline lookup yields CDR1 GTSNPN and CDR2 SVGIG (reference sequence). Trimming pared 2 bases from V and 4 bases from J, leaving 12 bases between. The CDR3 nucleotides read TGTGCCTGGAGTTTGAACCGAATAAATCAGCCCCAGCATTTT. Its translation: CAWSLNRINQPQHF.

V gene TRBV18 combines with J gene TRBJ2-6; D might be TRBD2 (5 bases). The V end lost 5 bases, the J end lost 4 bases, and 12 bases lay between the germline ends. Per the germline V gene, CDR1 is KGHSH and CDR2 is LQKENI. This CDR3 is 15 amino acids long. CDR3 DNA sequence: TGTGCCAGCTCAACCCGGACTTACGGGGCCAACGTCCTGACTTTC. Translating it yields CASSTRTYGANVLTF. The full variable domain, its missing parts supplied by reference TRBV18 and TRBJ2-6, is NAGVMQNPRHLVRRRGQEARLRCSPMKGHSHVYWYRQLPEEGLKFMVYLQKENIIDESGMPKERFSAEFPKEGPSILRIQQVVRGDSAAYFCASSTRTYGANVLTFGAGSRLTVL.

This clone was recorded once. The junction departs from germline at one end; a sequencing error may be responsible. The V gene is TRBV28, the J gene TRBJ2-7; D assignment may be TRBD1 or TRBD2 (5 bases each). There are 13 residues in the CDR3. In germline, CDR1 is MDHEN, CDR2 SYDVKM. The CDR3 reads CASSMDRRDGVLF. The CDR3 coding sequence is TGTGCCAGCAGTATGGACCGCCGGGACGGAGTTCTCTTC.

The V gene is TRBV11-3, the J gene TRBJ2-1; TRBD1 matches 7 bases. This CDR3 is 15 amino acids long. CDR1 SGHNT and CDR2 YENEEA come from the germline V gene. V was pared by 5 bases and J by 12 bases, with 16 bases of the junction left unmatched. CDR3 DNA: TGTGCCAGCAGCCCCAGAAGACAGGGTGCTGAAGGGCAGTTCTTC. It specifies CASSPRRQGAEGQFF.

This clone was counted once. Here the CDR3 DNA reads TGTGCCTGGAGGGACAGGGTTGAAAAACTGTTTTTT. This translates into CAWRDRVEKLFF. The J gene is TRBJ1-4, the V gene TRBV30, with 8 nucleotides matching TRBD1. The V gene's germline CDR1 is GTSNPN and CDR2 SVGIG (reference sequence). The CDR3 consists of 12 residues. With 3 bases clipped from V and 7 bases from J, the junction kept 1 base outside the gene matches.

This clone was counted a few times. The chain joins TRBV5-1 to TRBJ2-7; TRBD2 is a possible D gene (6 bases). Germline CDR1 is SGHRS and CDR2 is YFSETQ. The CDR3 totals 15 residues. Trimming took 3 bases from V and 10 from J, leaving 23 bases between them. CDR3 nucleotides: TGCGCCAGCAGCTCGTTCAGAGGGGCCCAGGGAGGCCAGTACTTC. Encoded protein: CASSSFRGAQGGQYF.

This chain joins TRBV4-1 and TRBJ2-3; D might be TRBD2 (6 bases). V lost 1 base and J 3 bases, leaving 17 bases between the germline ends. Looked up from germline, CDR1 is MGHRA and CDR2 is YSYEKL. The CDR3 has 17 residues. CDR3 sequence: CASSQAPRRERTDTQYF. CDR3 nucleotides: TGCGCCAGCAGCCAAGCCCCGAGGAGGGAAAGGACAGATACGCAGTATTTT.

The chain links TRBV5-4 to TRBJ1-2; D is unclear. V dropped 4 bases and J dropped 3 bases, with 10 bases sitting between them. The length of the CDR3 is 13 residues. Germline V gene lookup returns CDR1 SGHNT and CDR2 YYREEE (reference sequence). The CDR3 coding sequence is TGTGCCAGCAGCCCGGGGATCGACTATGGCTACACCTTC. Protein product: CASSPGIDYGYTF.

The CDR3 here is CASSYVRGDTQYF. The CDR3 nucleotides read TGTGCCAGCAGTTACGTGAGGGGGGATACGCAGTATTTT. The chain combines TRBV6-6 with TRBJ2-3; D might be TRBD1 (6 bases). CDR3 length: 13 amino acids. Germline CDR1 and CDR2: MNHNY and SVGAGI (reference sequence). V gave up 2 bases and J gave up 6 bases, with 9 bases separating them.

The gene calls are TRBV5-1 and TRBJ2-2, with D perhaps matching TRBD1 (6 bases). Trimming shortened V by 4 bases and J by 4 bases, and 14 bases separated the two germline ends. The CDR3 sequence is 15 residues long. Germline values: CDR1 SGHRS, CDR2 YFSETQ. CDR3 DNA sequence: TGCGCCAGCAGCGCGGGTCAGGGGCCCACCGGGGAGCTGTTTTTT. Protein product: CASSAGQGPTGELFF.

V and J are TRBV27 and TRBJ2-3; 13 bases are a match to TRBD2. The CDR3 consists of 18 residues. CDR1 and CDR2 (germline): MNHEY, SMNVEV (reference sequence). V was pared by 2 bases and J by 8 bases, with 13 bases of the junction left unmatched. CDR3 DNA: TGTGCCAGCAGTTTAGTCGTCGGGGGACTAGCGGGACGGGGTACGCAGTATTTT. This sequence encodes CASSLVVGGLAGRGTQYF.

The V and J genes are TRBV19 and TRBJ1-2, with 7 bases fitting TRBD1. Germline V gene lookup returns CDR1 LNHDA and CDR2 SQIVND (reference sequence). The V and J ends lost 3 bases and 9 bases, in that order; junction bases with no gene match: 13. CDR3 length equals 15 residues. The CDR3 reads CASSIGGQRAYRYTF. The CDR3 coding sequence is TGTGCCAGTAGTATTGGGGGACAGAGGGCGTATCGCTACACCTTC.

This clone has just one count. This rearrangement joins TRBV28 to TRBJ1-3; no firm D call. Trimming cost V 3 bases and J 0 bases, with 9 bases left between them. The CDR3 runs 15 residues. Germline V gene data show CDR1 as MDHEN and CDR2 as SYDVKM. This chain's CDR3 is CASSLVILSGNTIYF. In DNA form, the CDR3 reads TGTGCCAGCAGTTTGGTGATTCTCTCTGGAAACACCATATATTTT.

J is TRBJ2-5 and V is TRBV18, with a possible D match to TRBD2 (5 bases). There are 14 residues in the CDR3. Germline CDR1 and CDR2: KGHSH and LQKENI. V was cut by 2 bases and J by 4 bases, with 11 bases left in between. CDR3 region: CASSPSGEGETQYF. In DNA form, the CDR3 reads TGTGCCAGCTCACCATCCGGGGAAGGAGAGACCCAGTACTTC.

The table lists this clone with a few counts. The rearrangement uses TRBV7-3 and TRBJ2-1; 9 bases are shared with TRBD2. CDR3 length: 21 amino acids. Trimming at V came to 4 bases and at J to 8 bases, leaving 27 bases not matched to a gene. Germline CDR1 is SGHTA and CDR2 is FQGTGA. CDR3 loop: CASSSHDPGGFLLAGRDEQFF. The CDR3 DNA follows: TGTGCCAGCAGCTCCCACGACCCCGGGGGCTTCTTGCTAGCGGGAAGGGATGAGCAGTTCTTC.

DNA of the CDR3: TGCGCCAGCAGCCTGTCCCTGAGTCCGGTTGGTGAGCAGTTCTTC. Encoded protein: CASSLSLSPVGEQFF. This sequence joins TRBV5-1 and TRBJ2-1; D ambiguous. Germline V gives CDR1 SGHRS, CDR2 YFSETQ. With 4 bases removed from V and 9 bases from J, the gap between germline ends came to 20 bases. The CDR3 is 15 residues long.

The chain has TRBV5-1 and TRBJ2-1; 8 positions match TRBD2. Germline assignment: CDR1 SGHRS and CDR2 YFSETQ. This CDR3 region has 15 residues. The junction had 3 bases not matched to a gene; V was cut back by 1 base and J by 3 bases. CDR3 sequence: CASSLSGSLYNEQFF. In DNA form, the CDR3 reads TGCGCCAGCAGCTTGAGCGGGAGTCTCTACAATGAGCAGTTCTTC.

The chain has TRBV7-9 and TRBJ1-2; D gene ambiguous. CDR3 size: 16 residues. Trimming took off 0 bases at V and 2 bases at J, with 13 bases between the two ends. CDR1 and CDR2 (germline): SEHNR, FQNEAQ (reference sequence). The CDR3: CASSLALQEENYGYTF. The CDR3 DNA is TGTGCCAGCAGCTTAGCCCTTCAGGAAGAAAACTATGGCTACACCTTC.

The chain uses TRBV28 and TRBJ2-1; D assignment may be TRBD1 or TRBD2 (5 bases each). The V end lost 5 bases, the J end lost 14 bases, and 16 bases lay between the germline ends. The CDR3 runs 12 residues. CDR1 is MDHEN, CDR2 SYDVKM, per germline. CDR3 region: CASSIGTERKFF. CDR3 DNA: TGTGCCAGCAGTATTGGGACCGAGAGGAAGTTCTTC.

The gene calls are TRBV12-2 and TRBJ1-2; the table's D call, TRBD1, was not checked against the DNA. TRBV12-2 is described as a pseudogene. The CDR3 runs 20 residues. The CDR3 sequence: CASRLARKEGQGFGRDGYTF. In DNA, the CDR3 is TGTGCAAGTCGCTTGGCTAGAAAAGAGGGACAGGGTTTTGGGCGTGATGGCTACACCTTC.

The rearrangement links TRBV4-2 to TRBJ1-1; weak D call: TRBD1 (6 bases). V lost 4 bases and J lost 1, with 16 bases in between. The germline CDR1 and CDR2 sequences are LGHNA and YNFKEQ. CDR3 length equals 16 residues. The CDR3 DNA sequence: TGTGCCAGCAGCCTAAGATGGCAGGGGACGAACACTGAAGCTTTCTTT. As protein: CASSLRWQGTNTEAFF.